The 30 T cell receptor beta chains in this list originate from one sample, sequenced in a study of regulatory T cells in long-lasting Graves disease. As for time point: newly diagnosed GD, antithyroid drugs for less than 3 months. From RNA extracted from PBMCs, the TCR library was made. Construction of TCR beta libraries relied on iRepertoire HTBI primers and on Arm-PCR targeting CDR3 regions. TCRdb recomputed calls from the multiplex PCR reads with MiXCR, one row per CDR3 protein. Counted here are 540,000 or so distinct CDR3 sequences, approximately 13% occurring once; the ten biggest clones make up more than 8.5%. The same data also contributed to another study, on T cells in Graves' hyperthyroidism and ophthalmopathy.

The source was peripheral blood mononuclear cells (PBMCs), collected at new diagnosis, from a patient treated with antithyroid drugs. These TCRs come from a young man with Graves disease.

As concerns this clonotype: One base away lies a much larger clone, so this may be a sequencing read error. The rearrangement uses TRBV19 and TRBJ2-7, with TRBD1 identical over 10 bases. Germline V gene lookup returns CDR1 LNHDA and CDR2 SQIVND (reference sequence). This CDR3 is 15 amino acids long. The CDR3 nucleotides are TGTGCCAGTACCCTTGCCGGGGGACAGGGGTACGAGCAGCACTTC. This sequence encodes CASTLAGGQGYEQHF.

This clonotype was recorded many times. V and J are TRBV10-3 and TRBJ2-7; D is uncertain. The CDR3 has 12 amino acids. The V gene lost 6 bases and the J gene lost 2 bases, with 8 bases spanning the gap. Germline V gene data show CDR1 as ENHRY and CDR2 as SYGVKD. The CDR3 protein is CAISPSAYEQYF. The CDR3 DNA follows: TGTGCCATCAGCCCGTCCGCCTACGAGCAGTACTTC.

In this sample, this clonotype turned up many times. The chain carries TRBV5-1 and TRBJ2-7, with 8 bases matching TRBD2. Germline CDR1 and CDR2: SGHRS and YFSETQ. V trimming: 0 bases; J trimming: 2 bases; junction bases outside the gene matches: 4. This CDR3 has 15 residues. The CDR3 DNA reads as TGCGCCAGCAGCTTGGACAGGACTAGCACCTACGAGCAGTACTTC. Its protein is CASSLDRTSTYEQYF.

The CDR3 loop is CASSQGPDQFF. The CDR3 DNA reads as TGTGCCAGCAGTCAAGGGCCCGATCAGTTCTTC. This rearrangement joins TRBV6-2 or TRBV6-3 to TRBJ2-1; D is unresolved. The CDR3 length is 11 residues. V was shortened by 5 bases and J by 13 bases, with 12 bases between the two germline ends. Germline values: CDR1 MNHEY, CDR2 SVGEGT.

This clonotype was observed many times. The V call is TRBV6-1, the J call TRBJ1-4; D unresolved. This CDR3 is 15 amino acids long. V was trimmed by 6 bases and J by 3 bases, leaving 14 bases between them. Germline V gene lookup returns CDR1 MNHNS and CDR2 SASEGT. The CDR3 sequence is CASSTGQGSNEKLFF. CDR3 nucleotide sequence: TGTGCCAGCAGCACCGGCCAAGGTTCTAATGAAAAACTGTTTTTT.

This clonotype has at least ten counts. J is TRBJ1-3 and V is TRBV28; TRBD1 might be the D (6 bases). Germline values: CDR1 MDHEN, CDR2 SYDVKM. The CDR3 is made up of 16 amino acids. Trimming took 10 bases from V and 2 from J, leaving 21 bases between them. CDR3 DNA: TGTGCCATCGCCGAGGGGGGGCAAACTGCTGGAAACACCATATATTTT. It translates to CAIAEGGQTAGNTIYF. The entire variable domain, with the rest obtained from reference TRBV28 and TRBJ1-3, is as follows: DVKVTQSSRYLVKRTGEKVFLECVQDMDHENMFWYRQDPGLGLRLIYFSYDVKMKEKGDIPEGYSVSREKKERFSLILESASTNQTSMYLCAIAEGGQTAGNTIYFGEGSWLTVV.

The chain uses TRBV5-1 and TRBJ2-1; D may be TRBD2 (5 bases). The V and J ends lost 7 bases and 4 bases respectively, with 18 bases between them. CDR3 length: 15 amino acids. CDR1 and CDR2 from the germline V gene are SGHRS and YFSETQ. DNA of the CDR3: TGCGCCAGCTCTATAGACCCGAGGGCATACAATGAGCAGTTCTTC. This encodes CASSIDPRAYNEQFF.

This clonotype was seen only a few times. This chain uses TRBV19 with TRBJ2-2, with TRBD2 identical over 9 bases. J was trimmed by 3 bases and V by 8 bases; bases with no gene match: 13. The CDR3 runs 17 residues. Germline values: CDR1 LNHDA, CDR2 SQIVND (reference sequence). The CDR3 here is CASQSRPSGMDTGELFF. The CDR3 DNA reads TGTGCCAGTCAAAGTCGCCCTAGCGGGATGGACACCGGGGAGCTGTTTTTT.

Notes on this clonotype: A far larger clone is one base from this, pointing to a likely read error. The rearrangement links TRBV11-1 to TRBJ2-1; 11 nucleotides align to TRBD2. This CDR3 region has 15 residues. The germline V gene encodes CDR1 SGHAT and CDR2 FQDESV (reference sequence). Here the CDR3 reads CASRAPGLAADTQHF. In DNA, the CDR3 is TGTGCCAGCAGAGCCCCGGGACTAGCGGCGGACACCCAGCACTTC.

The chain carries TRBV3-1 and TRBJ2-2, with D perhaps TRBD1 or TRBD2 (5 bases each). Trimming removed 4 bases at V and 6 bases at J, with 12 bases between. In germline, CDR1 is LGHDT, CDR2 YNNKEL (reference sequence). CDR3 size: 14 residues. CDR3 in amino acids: CASSPGTSSGELFF. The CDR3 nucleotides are TGTGCCAGCAGCCCCGGGACGTCTTCCGGGGAGCTGTTTTTT.

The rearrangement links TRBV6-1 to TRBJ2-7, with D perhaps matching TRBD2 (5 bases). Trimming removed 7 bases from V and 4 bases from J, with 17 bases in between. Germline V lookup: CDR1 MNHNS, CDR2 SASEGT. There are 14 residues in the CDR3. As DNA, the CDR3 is TGTGCCAGCACCCCGATAGGGAGAGAGTACGAGCAGTACTTC. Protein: CASTPIGREYEQYF.

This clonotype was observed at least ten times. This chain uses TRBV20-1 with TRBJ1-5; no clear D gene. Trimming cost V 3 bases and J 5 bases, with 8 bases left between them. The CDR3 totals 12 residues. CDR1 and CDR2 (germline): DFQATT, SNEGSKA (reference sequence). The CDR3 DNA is TGCAGTGCTAGTTCGTTGGATCAGCCCCAGCATTTT. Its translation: CSASSLDQPQHF.

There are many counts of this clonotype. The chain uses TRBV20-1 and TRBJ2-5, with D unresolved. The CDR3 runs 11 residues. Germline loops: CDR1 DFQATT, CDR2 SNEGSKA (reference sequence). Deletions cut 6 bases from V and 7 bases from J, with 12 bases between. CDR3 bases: TGCAGTGCAAAACCAGTTGGGACCCAGTACTTC. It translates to CSAKPVGTQYF.

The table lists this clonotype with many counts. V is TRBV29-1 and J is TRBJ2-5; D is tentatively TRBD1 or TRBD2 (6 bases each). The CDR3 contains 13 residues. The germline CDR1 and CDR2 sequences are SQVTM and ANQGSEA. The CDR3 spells CSYPTGAGETQYF. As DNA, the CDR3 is TGCAGTTACCCAACGGGGGCAGGAGAGACCCAGTACTTC.

The CDR3 nucleotides are TGTGCCAGCAGGTTAGGAACCGTCATGAACACTGAAGCTTTCTTT. Amino acids: CASRLGTVMNTEAFF. J is TRBJ1-1 and V is TRBV27; D is unresolved. V lost 6 bases to trimming and J lost 0 bases, with 14 bases between them. Germline CDR1 MNHEY, CDR2 SMNVEV (reference sequence). The length of the CDR3 is 15 residues.

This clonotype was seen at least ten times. The DNA of the CDR3 is TGCGCCAGCAGCGAGGACAGGGGTCTAATCGGGGAGCTGTTTTTT. Translated: CASSEDRGLIGELFF. The chain links TRBV5-1 to TRBJ2-2; 9 nucleotides align to TRBD1. This CDR3 is 15 amino acids long. The V segment lost 4 bases and the J segment 7 bases; nucleotides outside the gene matches: 8. Looked up from germline, CDR1 is SGHRS and CDR2 is YFSETQ. Together with reference TRBV5-1 and TRBJ2-2, the CDR3 gives the full variable domain: KAGVTQTPRYLIKTRGQQVTLSCSPISGHRSVSWYQQTPGQGLQFLFEYFSETQRNKGNFPGRFSGRQFSNSRSEMNVSTLELGDSALYLCASSEDRGLIGELFFGEGSRLTVL.

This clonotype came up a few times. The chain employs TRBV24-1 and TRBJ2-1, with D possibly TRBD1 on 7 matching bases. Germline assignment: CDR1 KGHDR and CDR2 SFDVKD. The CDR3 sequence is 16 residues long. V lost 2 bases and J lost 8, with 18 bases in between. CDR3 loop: CATSDSKQGGDYEQFF. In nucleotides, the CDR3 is TGTGCCACCAGTGATTCGAAGCAGGGGGGAGACTATGAGCAGTTCTTC.

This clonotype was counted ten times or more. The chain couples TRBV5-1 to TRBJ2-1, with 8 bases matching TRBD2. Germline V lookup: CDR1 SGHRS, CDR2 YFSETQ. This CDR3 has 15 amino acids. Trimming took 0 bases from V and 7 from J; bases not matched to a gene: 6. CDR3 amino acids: CASSLDGRAGNEQFF. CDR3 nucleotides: TGCGCCAGCAGCTTGGACGGGAGGGCCGGAAATGAGCAGTTCTTC. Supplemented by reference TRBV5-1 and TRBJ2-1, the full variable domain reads KAGVTQTPRYLIKTRGQQVTLSCSPISGHRSVSWYQQTPGQGLQFLFEYFSETQRNKGNFPGRFSGRQFSNSRSEMNVSTLELGDSALYLCASSLDGRAGNEQFFGPGTRLTVL.

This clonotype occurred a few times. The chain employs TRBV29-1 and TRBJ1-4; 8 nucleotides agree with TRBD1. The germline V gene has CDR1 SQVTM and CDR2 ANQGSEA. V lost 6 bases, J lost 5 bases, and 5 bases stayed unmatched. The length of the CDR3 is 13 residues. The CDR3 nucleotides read TGCAGCGTCACAGGGGGAGGGAATGAAAAACTGTTTTTT. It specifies CSVTGGGNEKLFF.

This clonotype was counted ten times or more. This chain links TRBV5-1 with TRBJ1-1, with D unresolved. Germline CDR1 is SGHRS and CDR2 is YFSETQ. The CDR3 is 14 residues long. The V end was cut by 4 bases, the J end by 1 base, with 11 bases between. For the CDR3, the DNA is TGCGCCAGCAGCCTCGCGGGATCGAACACTGAAGCTTTCTTT. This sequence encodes CASSLAGSNTEAFF. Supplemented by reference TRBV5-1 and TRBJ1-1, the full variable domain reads KAGVTQTPRYLIKTRGQQVTLSCSPISGHRSVSWYQQTPGQGLQFLFEYFSETQRNKGNFPGRFSGRQFSNSRSEMNVSTLELGDSALYLCASSLAGSNTEAFFGQGTRLTVV.

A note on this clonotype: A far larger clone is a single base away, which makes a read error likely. CDR3: CASSQGVAGAYNEQFF. CDR3 coding DNA: TGTGCCAGCAGCCAAGGGGTAGCGGGAGCCTACAATGAGCAGTTCTTC. V gene TRBV3-1 combines with J gene TRBJ2-1; 9 nucleotides agree with TRBD2. The CDR3 extends over 16 amino acids. V trimming: 1 base; J trimming: 2 bases; junction bases outside the gene matches: 3. Germline values: CDR1 LGHDT, CDR2 YNNKEL (reference sequence).

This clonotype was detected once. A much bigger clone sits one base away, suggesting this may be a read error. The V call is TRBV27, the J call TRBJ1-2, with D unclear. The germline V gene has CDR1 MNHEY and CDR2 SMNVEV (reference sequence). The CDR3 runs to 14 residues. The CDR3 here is CTSSLRQSGYGYTF. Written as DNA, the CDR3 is TGTACCAGCAGTTTACGGCAGTCGGGCTATGGCTACACCTTC.

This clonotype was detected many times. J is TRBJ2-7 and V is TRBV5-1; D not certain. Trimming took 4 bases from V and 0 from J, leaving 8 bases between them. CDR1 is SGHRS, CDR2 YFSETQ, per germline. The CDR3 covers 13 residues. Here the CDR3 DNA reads TGCGCCAGCAGCGTGGACGTCTCCTACGAGCAGTACTTC. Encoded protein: CASSVDVSYEQYF.

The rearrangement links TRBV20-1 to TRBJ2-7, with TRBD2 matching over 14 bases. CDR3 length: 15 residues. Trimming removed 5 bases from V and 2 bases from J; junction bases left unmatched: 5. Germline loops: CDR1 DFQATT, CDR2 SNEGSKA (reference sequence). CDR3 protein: CSAGTSGSRPYEQYF. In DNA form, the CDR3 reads TGCAGTGCTGGGACTAGCGGGAGTCGCCCCTACGAGCAGTACTTC.

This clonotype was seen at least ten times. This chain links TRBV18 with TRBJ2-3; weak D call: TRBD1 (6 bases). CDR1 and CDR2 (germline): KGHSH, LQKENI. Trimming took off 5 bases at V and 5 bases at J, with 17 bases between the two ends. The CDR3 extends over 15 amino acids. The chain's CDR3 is CASSSSGDEGDTQYF. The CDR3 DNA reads TGTGCCAGCTCATCGTCAGGGGATGAGGGAGATACGCAGTATTTT.

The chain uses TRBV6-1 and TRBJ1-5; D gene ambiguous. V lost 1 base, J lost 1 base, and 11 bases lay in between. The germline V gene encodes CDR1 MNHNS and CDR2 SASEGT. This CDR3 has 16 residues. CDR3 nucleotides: TGTGCCAGCAGTGAAGGGTACGGGAAAAGCAATCAGCCCCAGCATTTT. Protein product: CASSEGYGKSNQPQHF.

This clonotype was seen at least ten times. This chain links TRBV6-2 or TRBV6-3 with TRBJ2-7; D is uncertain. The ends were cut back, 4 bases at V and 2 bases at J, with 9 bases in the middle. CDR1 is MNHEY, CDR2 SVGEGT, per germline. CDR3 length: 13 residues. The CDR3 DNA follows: TGTGCCAGCAGTTCTACGGCCGCCTACGAGCAGTACTTC. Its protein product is CASSSTAAYEQYF.

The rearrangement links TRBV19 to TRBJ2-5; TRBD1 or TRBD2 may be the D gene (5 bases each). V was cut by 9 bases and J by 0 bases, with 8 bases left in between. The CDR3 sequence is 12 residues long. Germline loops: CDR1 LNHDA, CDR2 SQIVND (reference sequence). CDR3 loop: CASRDDQETQYF. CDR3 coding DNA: TGTGCCAGCCGGGACGACCAAGAGACCCAGTACTTC.

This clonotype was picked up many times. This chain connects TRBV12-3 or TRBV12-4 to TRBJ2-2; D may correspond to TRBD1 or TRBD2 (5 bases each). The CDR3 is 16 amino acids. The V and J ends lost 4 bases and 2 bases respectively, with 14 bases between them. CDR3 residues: CASSSPRGDNTGELFF. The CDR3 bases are TGTGCCAGCAGTTCCCCCCGTGGGGACAACACCGGGGAGCTGTTTTTT.

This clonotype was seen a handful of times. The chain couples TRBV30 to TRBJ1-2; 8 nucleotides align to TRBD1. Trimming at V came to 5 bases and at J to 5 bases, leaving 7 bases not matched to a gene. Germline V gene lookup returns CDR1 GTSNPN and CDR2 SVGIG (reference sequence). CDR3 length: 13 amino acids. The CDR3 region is CAWRHGQGYGYTF. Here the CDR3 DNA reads TGTGCCTGGCGCCACGGACAGGGTTATGGCTACACCTTC.